Included here is one T cell receptor (beta chain) sequence, with context. This entry comes from a study of response to subunit inactivated influenza vaccine. TCRdb processed the RT-PCR reads anew with MiXCR; each CDR3 protein has one entry. The table records 710,000 or so distinct CDR3 sequences, about a sixth of them present only once. The CDR3 spans 14 residues. The V gene's germline CDR1 is SQVTM and CDR2 ANQGSEA. Trimming shortened V by 8 bases and J by 3 bases, and 20 bases separated the two germline ends. This sequence joins TRBV29-1 and TRBJ2-7; D might be TRBD1 (5 bases). Sequencing used PBMCs from blood, obtained less than 13 days after vaccination. The clonotype originates from a man over 45 who received an inactivated influenza vaccine. CDR3 nucleotide sequence: TGCAGCATCGTTCAGGGTGCCCCTCTCTACGAGCAGTACTTC. This gives the protein CSIVQGAPLYEQYF.